A single T cell receptor beta chain is shown here with its context. Assay used: immunoSEQ multiplex PCR; TCRdb lists only in-frame clones, some missing. The sample includes about 96,000 clones, approximately 90% seen only once; the top ten take around 3.9%. Germline V gene data show CDR1 as KGHSH and CDR2 as LQKENI. With 2 bases removed from V and 4 bases from J, the gap between germline ends came to 8 bases. The CDR3 runs 13 residues. The data were obtained in a study of blood T cell repertoires in COVID-19. Study-level background: Some COVID-19 samples were acute and others convalescent; all came from the United States, Italy and Spain. The cDNA or gDNA used as material had been derived from T cells, B-cell-depleted T cells, or PBMCs.

This TCR was sampled from a human donor with COVID-19, enrolled during active disease. The donor label of this sample is uncertain. This chain connects TRBV18 to TRBJ2-5, with D unresolved. Sample: peripheral blood. The CDR3: CASSPAPGETQYF. In DNA, the CDR3 is TGTGCCAGCTCACCAGCGCCCGGAGAGACCCAGTACTTC. Full variable domain (remainder filled in from reference TRBV18 and TRBJ2-5): NAGVMQNPRHLVRRRGQEARLRCSPMKGHSHVYWYRQLPEEGLKFMVYLQKENIIDESGMPKERFSAEFPKEGPSILRIQQVVRGDSAAYFCASSPAPGETQYFGPGTRLLVL.